This T cell receptor (beta chain) was recovered during a study of Ad26.COV2.S vaccination and SARS-CoV-2 variants. Study-level findings and limits: Vaccine and placebo recipients had comparable breadth of non-spike TCRs.

Remarks on this clone: The antigen is not known.

The repertoire was sequenced with immunoSEQ multiplex PCR; TCRdb's copy has only in-frame clones and lacks some. The repertoire holds around 450,000 clones, with 88% as singletons. Treatment here: about 20 received Ad26.COV2.S at low or high dose, single or two shots; several received placebo; per-sample allocation not given. Each sample was drawn 63 days after the first injection (of vaccine or placebo). This TCR was sampled from a person between 18 and 65 years old who received the Ad26.COV2.S COVID-19 vaccine or a placebo. The sequencing here drew on peripheral blood, taken in a trial of Ad26.COV2.S vaccine versus placebo.

The CDR3 protein is CAIGTRKGTQYF. CDR3 in DNA: TGTGCCATCGGGACCCGGAAAGGCACCCAGTACTTC. This rearrangement joins TRBV24-1 to TRBJ2-5; D may be TRBD1 or TRBD2 (5 bases each). The germline V gene encodes CDR1 KGHDR and CDR2 SFDVKD. This CDR3 spans 12 amino acids. The V and J ends lost 11 bases and 8 bases respectively, with 17 bases between them.